These 14 T cell receptor beta chains were sequenced from one sample in a study of T cell changes during pregnancy in multiple sclerosis. Profiling relied on immunoSEQ multiplex PCR, and the TCRdb table lists in-frame clones only, not all of them. The sample has 100,000 or so clones, about 91% seen once; the top ten hold about 3.1%. The sample consisted of peripheral blood, taken in the second trimester of pregnancy. These receptors came from a female donor with multiple sclerosis, enrolled in a pregnancy study.

J is TRBJ1-1 and V is TRBV28; D is perhaps TRBD1 (6 bases). V gave up 1 base and J gave up 0 bases, with 9 bases separating them. The CDR3 spans 15 residues. Germline lookup yields CDR1 MDHEN and CDR2 SYDVKM. The CDR3 DNA reads TGTGCCAGCAGTTTATTCACAGGGATGAACACTGAAGCTTTCTTT. Translation: CASSLFTGMNTEAFF.

The chain uses TRBV7-8 and TRBJ2-3; 7 bases fit TRBD2. This CDR3 spans 18 amino acids. Germline lookup yields CDR1 SGHVS and CDR2 FQNEAQ. V gave up 2 bases and J gave up 0 bases; unmatched junction bases: 11. The CDR3 nucleotides are TGTGCCAGCAGCTTACGTTCGGGAGGAATCACTAGCACAGATACGCAGTATTTT. Its translation is CASSLRSGGITSTDTQYF.

The genes are TRBV19 and TRBJ2-6, with D hard to call. The germline V and J ends were trimmed by 5 bases and 3 bases, with 14 bases remaining between them. The CDR3 sequence is 16 residues long. In germline, CDR1 is LNHDA, CDR2 SQIVND (reference sequence). The DNA of the CDR3 is TGTGCCAGTAGTTCCCCCAGCGTGCGTGGGGCCAACGTCCTGACTTTC. Protein sequence: CASSSPSVRGANVLTF.

The chain carries TRBV30 and TRBJ1-5, with 11 nucleotides matching TRBD1. This CDR3 spans 17 amino acids. V lost 3 bases and J lost 3; bases outside the gene matches: 10. Germline V CDR1 and CDR2: GTSNPN, SVGIG (reference sequence). CDR3 DNA sequence: TGTGCCTGGAGAAGTAAGGACAGGGGGCTCGCCAATCAGCCCCAGCATTTT. It encodes CAWRSKDRGLANQPQHF.

The chain uses TRBV15 and TRBJ1-4; 7 bases are shared with TRBD1. The CDR3 is made up of 17 amino acids. J was trimmed by 5 bases and V by 0 bases; bases with no gene match: 9. CDR1 LNHNV and CDR2 YYDKDF come from the germline V gene (reference sequence). The CDR3 region is CATSRDRWTGLNEKLFF. CDR3 DNA sequence: TGTGCCACCAGCAGAGACAGATGGACAGGTTTGAATGAAAAACTGTTTTTT.

The chain employs TRBV15 and TRBJ2-1, with 9 nucleotides matching TRBD2. Trimming cost V 11 bases and J 2 bases; bases outside gene matches: 13. Germline assignment: CDR1 LNHNV and CDR2 YYDKDF (reference sequence). This CDR3 contains 16 residues. CDR3: CAATHWAGGAYNEQFF. The CDR3 coding sequence is TGTGCCGCCACACATTGGGCGGGAGGGGCCTACAATGAGCAGTTCTTC.

This clone was recorded only once. V is TRBV14 and J is TRBJ1-2, with 8 positions matching TRBD1. Per the germline V gene, CDR1 is SGHDN and CDR2 is FVKESK. V lost 0 bases to trimming and J lost 4 bases; unmatched junction nucleotides: 7. CDR3 length: 16 amino acids. The CDR3 bases are TGTGCCAGCAGCCAAGATGGACAGGGATTGAGCTATGGCTACACCTTC. This gives the protein CASSQDGQGLSYGYTF. The complete variable domain, with remaining parts taken from reference TRBV14 and TRBJ1-2, reads EAGVTQFPSHSVIEKGQTVTLRCDPISGHDNLYWYRRVMGKEIKFLLHFVKESKQDESGMPNNRFLAERTGGTYSTLKVQPAELEDSGVYFCASSQDGQGLSYGYTFGSGTRLTVV.

V gene TRBV6-5 combines with J gene TRBJ1-5, with TRBD1 matching over 8 bases. The J segment lost 1 base and the V segment lost 6 bases, leaving 5 bases of the junction unmatched. Germline CDR1 reads MNHEY; CDR2 reads SVGAGI. CDR3 length equals 15 residues. CDR3 nucleotide sequence: TGTGCCAGCAGACAGGGGGGGGCAAGCAATCAGCCCCAGCATTTT. Translated: CASRQGGASNQPQHF.

V usage is TRBV5-1 and J usage is TRBJ2-2; D might be TRBD2 (5 bases). Germline V CDR1 and CDR2: SGHRS, YFSETQ. CDR3 length equals 18 residues. Deletions cut 0 bases from V and 3 bases from J, with 18 bases between. CDR3 sequence reads: CASSLEGLLSVYTGELFF. DNA for the CDR3: TGCGCCAGCAGCTTGGAAGGATTACTTAGCGTATACACCGGGGAGCTGTTTTTT.

The gene calls are TRBV28 and TRBJ1-5; D is perhaps TRBD1 (5 bases). CDR3 length: 14 residues. V lost 7 bases and J 3 bases, leaving 13 bases between the germline ends. CDR1 is MDHEN and CDR2 is SYDVKM in the germline V gene. CDR3 sequence (DNA): TGTGCCAGCACGGCTCGGGGGGACAATCAGCCCCAGCATTTT. It specifies CASTARGDNQPQHF.

The chain uses TRBV28 and TRBJ1-2, with 7 bases aligning to TRBD1. Germline CDR1 reads MDHEN; CDR2 reads SYDVKM. This CDR3 is built from 16 residues. Trimming cost V 6 bases and J 3 bases; bases outside gene matches: 13. The CDR3 DNA reads as TGTGCCAGCAGCAAGGACAGGAGCAAGTTATACTATGGCTACACCTTC. Its protein is CASSKDRSKLYYGYTF.

The rearrangement joins TRBV9 to TRBJ2-1; 8 nucleotides match TRBD2. There are 16 residues in the CDR3. The germline CDR1 and CDR2 sequences are SGDLS and YYNGEE. Losses at the gene ends were 4 bases for V and 4 bases for J; bases not matched to a gene: 10. CDR3 nucleotides: TGTGCCAGCAGCACACGGACTAGCAAAGAATACAATGAGCAGTTCTTC. This codes for CASSTRTSKEYNEQFF.

The chain uses TRBV12-5 and TRBJ2-2, with TRBD2 as a possible D gene (5 bases). Germline V gene data show CDR1 as LGHNT and CDR2 as FRNRAP. The CDR3 covers 14 residues. Trimming removed 1 base at V and 2 bases at J, with 5 bases between. This CDR3 reads CASGLGTNTGELFF. CDR3 coding DNA: TGTGCTAGTGGTTTGGGGACTAACACCGGGGAGCTGTTTTTT.

V is TRBV27 and J is TRBJ2-1; 8 positions match TRBD2. The CDR3 contains 16 residues. Germline V gene lookup returns CDR1 MNHEY and CDR2 SMNVEV (reference sequence). V gave up 4 bases and J gave up 7 bases; unmatched junction bases: 12. For the CDR3, the DNA is TGTGCCAGCAGTTCCACTAGCGGCATTGGGGTTAATGAGCAGTTCTTC. Protein product: CASSSTSGIGVNEQFF.